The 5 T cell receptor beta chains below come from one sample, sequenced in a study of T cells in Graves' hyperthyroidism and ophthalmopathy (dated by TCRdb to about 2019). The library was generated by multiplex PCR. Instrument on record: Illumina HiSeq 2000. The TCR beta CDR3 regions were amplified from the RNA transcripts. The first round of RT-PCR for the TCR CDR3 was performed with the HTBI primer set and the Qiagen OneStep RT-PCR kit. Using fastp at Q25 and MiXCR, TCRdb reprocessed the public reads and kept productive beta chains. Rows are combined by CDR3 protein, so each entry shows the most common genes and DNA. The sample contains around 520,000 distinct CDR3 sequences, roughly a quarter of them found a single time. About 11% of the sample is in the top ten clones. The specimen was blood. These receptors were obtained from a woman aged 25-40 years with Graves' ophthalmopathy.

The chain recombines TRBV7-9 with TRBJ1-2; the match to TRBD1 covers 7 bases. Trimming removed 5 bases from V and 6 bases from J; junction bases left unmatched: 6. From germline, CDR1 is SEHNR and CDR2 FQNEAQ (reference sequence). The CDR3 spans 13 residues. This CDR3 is CASSLEGGDGYTF. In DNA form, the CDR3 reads TGTGCCAGCAGCCTGGAAGGGGGCGATGGCTACACCTTC.

CDR3 coding DNA: TGCAGCGTTGGATTACGTCTCGGTGAGGGCTACACCTTC. Protein product: CSVGLRLGEGYTF. This chain uses TRBV29-1 with TRBJ1-2, with D unresolved. CDR1 and CDR2 from the germline V gene are SQVTM and ANQGSEA. Trimming pared 4 bases from V and 8 bases from J, leaving 17 bases between. The CDR3 totals 13 residues.

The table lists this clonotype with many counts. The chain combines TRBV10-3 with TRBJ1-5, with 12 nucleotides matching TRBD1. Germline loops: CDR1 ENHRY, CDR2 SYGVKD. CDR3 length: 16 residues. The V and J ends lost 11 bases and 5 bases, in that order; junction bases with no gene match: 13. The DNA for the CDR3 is TGTGCCGCCGAAACGGGACAGGGGGCGGAACATCAGCCCCAGCATTTT. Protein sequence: CAAETGQGAEHQPQHF.

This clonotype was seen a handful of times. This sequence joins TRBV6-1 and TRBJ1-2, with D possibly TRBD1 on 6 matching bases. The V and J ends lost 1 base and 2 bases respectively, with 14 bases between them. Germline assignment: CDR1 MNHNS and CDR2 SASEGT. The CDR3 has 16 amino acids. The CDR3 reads CASSEGDRLLNYGYTF. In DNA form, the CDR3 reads TGTGCCAGCAGTGAAGGAGACAGGCTCCTCAACTATGGCTACACCTTC.

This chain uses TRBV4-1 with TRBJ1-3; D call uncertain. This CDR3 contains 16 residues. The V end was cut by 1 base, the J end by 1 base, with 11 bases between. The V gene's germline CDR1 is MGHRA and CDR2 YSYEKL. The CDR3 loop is CASSQGPGRSGNTIYF. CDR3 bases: TGCGCCAGCAGCCAAGGTCCGGGCCGGTCTGGAAACACCATATATTTT.